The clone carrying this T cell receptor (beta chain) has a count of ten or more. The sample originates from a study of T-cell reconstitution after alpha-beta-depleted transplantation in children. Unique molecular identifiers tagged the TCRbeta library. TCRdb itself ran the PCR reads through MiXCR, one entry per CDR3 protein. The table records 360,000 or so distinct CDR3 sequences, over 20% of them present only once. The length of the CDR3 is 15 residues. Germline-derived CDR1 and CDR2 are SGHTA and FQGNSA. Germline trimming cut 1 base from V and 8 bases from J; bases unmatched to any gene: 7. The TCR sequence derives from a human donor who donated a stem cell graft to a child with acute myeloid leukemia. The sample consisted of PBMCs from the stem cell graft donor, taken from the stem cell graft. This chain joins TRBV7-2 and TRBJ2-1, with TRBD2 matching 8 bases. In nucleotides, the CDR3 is TGTGCCAGCAGCTTAGTGGGGACTAGAAGAGATGAGCAGTTCTTC. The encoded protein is CASSLVGTRRDEQFF.